This passage covers 16 T cell receptor beta chains from one sample sequenced in a study of shared T cell receptors in the human thymus. Here immunoSEQ multiplex PCR was the method, and the copy in TCRdb shows in-frame clones only, minus some. The sample gives about 540,000 clones, 75% to 85% of which show up once; roughly 0.013% is in the top ten. These data were likewise used in another study, on human thymus T cells.

The specimen sequenced was thymocytes. These receptors all stem from a boy under three years old with a congenital heart defect.

The table lists this clone with a few counts. The CDR3 region is CASSLVAGQSSYNEQFF. CDR3 in DNA: TGTGCCAGCAGCTTAGTAGCCGGCCAGAGCTCCTACAATGAGCAGTTCTTC. The rearrangement uses TRBV11-2 and TRBJ2-1; D is unresolved. The germline V gene has CDR1 SGHAT and CDR2 FQNNGV. Trimming cost V 1 base and J 0 bases, with 13 bases left between them. CDR3 size: 17 residues.

V usage is TRBV6-5 and J usage is TRBJ2-7; D is unclear. Germline loops: CDR1 MNHEY, CDR2 SVGAGI. V was trimmed by 6 bases and J by 4 bases, leaving 7 bases between them. This CDR3 contains 11 residues. The CDR3 nucleotides are TGTGCCAGCAGGGCTCAATACGAGCAGTACTTC. This codes for CASRAQYEQYF.

The chain recombines TRBV5-1 with TRBJ2-1; D is undetermined. This CDR3 is built from 16 residues. Germline CDR1 SGHRS, CDR2 YFSETQ. Deletions cut 2 bases from V and 0 bases from J, with 12 bases between. The DNA of the CDR3 is TGCGCCAGCAGCTTCCACCCGATGAGCTCCTACAATGAGCAGTTCTTC. This gives the protein CASSFHPMSSYNEQFF.

The gene calls are TRBV6-1 and TRBJ2-7, with 8 bases lining up with TRBD1. The length of the CDR3 is 15 residues. After removal of 2 bases from V and 6 bases from J, the junction contained 9 bases not matched to a gene. Germline V gene sequence: CDR1 MNHNS, CDR2 SASEGT. The CDR3 spells CASSEREQGAREQYF. Written as DNA, the CDR3 is TGTGCCAGCAGTGAAAGGGAGCAGGGGGCGCGCGAGCAGTACTTC.

This clone was recorded only once. V and J are TRBV15 and TRBJ2-3, with D tentatively TRBD1 (6 bases). CDR1 and CDR2 from the germline V gene are LNHNV and YYDKDF (reference sequence). The V end lost 2 bases, the J end lost 5 bases, and 14 bases lay between the germline ends. CDR3 length equals 15 residues. The CDR3, as DNA: TGTGCCACCAGCAGACCTCCCCCGACAGGAGATACGCAGTATTTT. Its protein is CATSRPPPTGDTQYF.

The chain uses TRBV28 and TRBJ2-2; 11 bases are a match to TRBD1. The junction had 11 bases not matched to a gene; V was cut back by 6 bases and J by 5 bases. Germline CDR1 MDHEN, CDR2 SYDVKM. CDR3 length: 17 amino acids. CDR3: CASSPRGTGGRTGELFF. The CDR3 DNA reads as TGTGCCAGCAGCCCTCGGGGGACAGGGGGTAGGACCGGGGAGCTGTTTTTT.

This chain links TRBV6-1 with TRBJ2-7, with 8 positions matching TRBD1. Germline values: CDR1 MNHNS, CDR2 SASEGT. The CDR3 covers 16 residues. After removal of 0 bases from V and 0 bases from J, the junction contained 4 bases not matched to a gene. Written as DNA, the CDR3 is TGTGCCAGCAGTGAAGCCTTGGACAGGGTCTCCTACGAGCAGTACTTC. Protein: CASSEALDRVSYEQYF.

This clone showed up just once. The V gene is TRBV5-1, the J gene TRBJ1-2; 10 nucleotides align to TRBD1. There are 15 residues in the CDR3. The ends lost 4 bases at V and 5 bases at J; junction bases unmatched: 8. Per germline, CDR1 SGHRS and CDR2 YFSETQ. Written as DNA, the CDR3 is TGCGCCAGCAGCCCCCGACAGGGGGCGGGTTATGGCTACACCTTC. It translates to CASSPRQGAGYGYTF.

The chain joins TRBV6-5 to TRBJ2-7, with D possibly matching TRBD2 (5 bases). CDR1 and CDR2 from the germline V gene are MNHEY and SVGAGI. Trimming took 5 bases from V and 0 from J, leaving 14 bases between them. The CDR3 is 15 residues long. CDR3 DNA sequence: TGTGCCAGCAGTGGGCTTAGAGGGAGCTCCTACGAGCAGTACTTC. This translates into CASSGLRGSSYEQYF.

This rearrangement joins TRBV30 to TRBJ2-3, with 9 bases matching TRBD1. The ends lost 0 bases at V and 6 bases at J; junction bases unmatched: 13. The CDR3 totals 17 residues. Germline V gene sequence: CDR1 GTSNPN, CDR2 SVGIG (reference sequence). CDR3 loop: CAWSVGPGQGSADTQYF. CDR3 bases: TGTGCCTGGAGTGTAGGGCCGGGACAGGGCTCGGCGGATACGCAGTATTTT.

The CDR3 region is CASSFRLAGRSSYNEQFF. In nucleotides, the CDR3 is TGTGCCAGCAGCTTCAGACTAGCGGGGCGTAGCTCCTACAATGAGCAGTTCTTC. The chain is built from TRBV5-6 and TRBJ2-1; 11 bases agree with TRBD2. Germline V gene lookup returns CDR1 SGHDT and CDR2 YYEEEE. The length of the CDR3 is 18 residues. V dropped 2 bases and J dropped 0; count of bases not matched to a gene: 7.

The J gene is TRBJ1-2, the V gene TRBV4-2, with D uncertain. CDR1 is LGHNA and CDR2 is YNFKEQ in the germline V gene. Trimming cost V 2 bases and J 10 bases, with 20 bases left between them. The CDR3 is made up of 15 amino acids. CDR3 DNA: TGTGCCAGCAGCCAAAATCTAAAATTCCCTATTCACTACACCTTC. It encodes CASSQNLKFPIHYTF.

The V gene is TRBV6-6, the J gene TRBJ2-2; tentatively, D is TRBD1 (6 bases). V dropped 6 bases and J dropped 0 bases, with 14 bases sitting between them. The CDR3 is 16 amino acids. From germline, CDR1 is MNHNY and CDR2 SVGAGI (reference sequence). CDR3 protein: CASRKQGVANTGELFF. In DNA, the CDR3 is TGTGCCAGCAGGAAACAGGGCGTCGCGAACACCGGGGAGCTGTTTTTT.

The chain employs TRBV10-1 and TRBJ2-1; TRBD2 agrees at 9 bases. Germline V CDR1 and CDR2: WNHNN, SYGVQD (reference sequence). V trimming: 8 bases; J trimming: 4 bases; junction bases outside the gene matches: 15. The CDR3 consists of 17 residues. CDR3 protein: CASDGATGREGYNEQFF. The CDR3 DNA follows: TGCGCCAGCGATGGGGCTACGGGGCGGGAGGGTTACAATGAGCAGTTCTTC.

This clone has a handful of counts. CDR3: CAWSIPDCRNEQFF. Written as DNA, the CDR3 is TGTGCCTGGAGTATCCCGGACTGCCGCAATGAGCAGTTCTTC. The chain employs TRBV30 and TRBJ2-1; D might be TRBD2 (5 bases). The CDR3 runs to 14 residues. Germline CDR1 GTSNPN, CDR2 SVGIG (reference sequence). V shed 2 bases and J shed 6 bases, with 14 bases lying between them. Full variable domain (remainder filled in from reference TRBV30 and TRBJ2-1): SQTIHQWPATLVQPVGSPLSLECTVEGTSNPNLYWYRQAAGRGLQLLFYSVGIGQISSEVPQNLSASRPQDRQFILSSKKLLLSDSGFYLCAWSIPDCRNEQFFGPGTRLTVL.

The chain links TRBV19 to TRBJ1-5; 8 positions match TRBD1. The CDR3 has 14 residues. Trimming cost V 3 bases and J 4 bases; bases outside gene matches: 2. Looked up from germline, CDR1 is LNHDA and CDR2 is SQIVND (reference sequence). CDR3 in amino acids: CASSIRQGNQPQHF. The CDR3 coding sequence is TGTGCCAGTAGTATTAGACAGGGGAATCAGCCCCAGCATTTT.